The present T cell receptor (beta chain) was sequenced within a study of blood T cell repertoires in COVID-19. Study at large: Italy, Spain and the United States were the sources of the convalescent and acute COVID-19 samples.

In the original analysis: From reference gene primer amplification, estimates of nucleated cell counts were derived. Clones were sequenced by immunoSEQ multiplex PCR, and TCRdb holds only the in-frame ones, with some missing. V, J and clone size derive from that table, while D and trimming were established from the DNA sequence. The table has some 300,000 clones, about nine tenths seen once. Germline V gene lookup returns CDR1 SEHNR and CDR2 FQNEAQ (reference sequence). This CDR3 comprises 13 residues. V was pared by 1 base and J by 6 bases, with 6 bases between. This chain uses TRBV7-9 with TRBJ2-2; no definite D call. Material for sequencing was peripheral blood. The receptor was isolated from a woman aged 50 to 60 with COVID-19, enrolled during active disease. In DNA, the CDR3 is TGTGCCAGCAGCTTAGAACGGTCCGGGGAGCTGTTTTTT. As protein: CASSLERSGELFF.